The 10 T cell receptor beta chains presented below share a single source sample, sequenced in a study of T cell responses to AZD1222 COVID-19 vaccine. Clones were sequenced by immunoSEQ multiplex PCR, and TCRdb holds only the in-frame ones, with some missing. The sample includes roughly 180,000 clones, about 90% of them seen just once. The starting material was peripheral blood, obtained on day 0 of AZD1222 vaccination. These receptors came from an adult in good health.

The genes are TRBV6-5 and TRBJ2-7; possibly TRBD1 for D (6 bases). The CDR3 length is 13 residues. Deletions cut 6 bases from V and 2 bases from J, with 11 bases between. The V gene's germline CDR1 is MNHEY and CDR2 SVGAGI. In nucleotides, the CDR3 is TGTGCCAGCAGAGAGACAGGCCCCTACGAGCAGTACTTC. The encoded protein is CASRETGPYEQYF.

The chain has TRBV4-3 and TRBJ1-4; maybe TRBD1 (6 bases). The V end lost 1 base, the J end lost 6 bases, and 12 bases lay between the germline ends. CDR1 is LGHNA, CDR2 YSLEER, per germline. This CDR3 comprises 15 residues. The CDR3 region has the DNA TGCGCCAGCAGCCAAGCCCGGGGGCCCTATGAAAAACTGTTTTTT. Translated, it gives CASSQARGPYEKLFF.

This chain links TRBV30 with TRBJ1-5, with D possibly matching TRBD1 (6 bases). The CDR3 extends over 18 amino acids. Trimming took 1 base from V and 4 from J, leaving 23 bases between them. Germline loops: CDR1 GTSNPN, CDR2 SVGIG (reference sequence). DNA for the CDR3: TGTGCCTGGAGTGCCCCCACCGACCCTCGGACAGTGAATCAGCCCCAGCATTTT. Protein: CAWSAPTDPRTVNQPQHF.

CDR3 sequence reads: CASMRDRGLPDTQYF. The CDR3 nucleotides are TGTGCCAGCATGCGCGACAGGGGCCTCCCAGATACGCAGTATTTT. This rearrangement joins TRBV6-5 to TRBJ2-3; TRBD1 aligns across 8 bases. CDR1 is MNHEY and CDR2 is SVGAGI in the germline V gene. The CDR3 loop spans 15 amino acids. Trimming cost V 7 bases and J 4 bases; bases outside gene matches: 10.

This chain uses TRBV19 with TRBJ1-5; no definite D call. Trimming pared 0 bases from V and 4 bases from J, leaving 4 bases between. The germline CDR1 and CDR2 sequences are LNHDA and SQIVND (reference sequence). This CDR3 spans 13 amino acids. The CDR3 region is CASSIELNQPQHF. The DNA for the CDR3 is TGTGCCAGTAGTATAGAACTAAATCAGCCCCAGCATTTT.

This chain uses TRBV2 with TRBJ2-6, with 9 bases identical to TRBD1. After removal of 8 bases from V and 1 base from J, the junction contained 6 bases not matched to a gene. This CDR3 is 16 amino acids long. Germline loops: CDR1 SNHLY, CDR2 FYNNEI. CDR3 amino acids: CASAAGQGSGANVLTF. CDR3 coding DNA: TGTGCCAGCGCTGCGGGACAGGGTTCTGGGGCCAACGTCCTGACTTTC.

This chain joins TRBV7-9 and TRBJ2-2; D ambiguous. The CDR3 totals 13 residues. Per the germline V gene, CDR1 is SEHNR and CDR2 is FQNEAQ (reference sequence). Between the trimmed V and J ends, which lost 8 bases and 7 bases, there was a span of 14 bases. The CDR3 bases are TGTGCCAGCCACGGAAATGGCATCGGGGAGCTGTTTTTT. As protein: CASHGNGIGELFF.

V is TRBV6-2 or TRBV6-3 and J is TRBJ2-3, with D possibly matching TRBD2 (5 bases). Germline CDR1 is MNHEY and CDR2 is SVGEGT. CDR3 length: 14 residues. V was pared by 5 bases and J by 5 bases, with 14 bases between. The CDR3 loop is CASSLALGGDTQYF. DNA for the CDR3: TGTGCCAGCAGTCTCGCGCTCGGAGGAGATACGCAGTATTTT.

This sequence joins TRBV7-2 and TRBJ1-1, with D possibly TRBD1 on 6 matching bases. V shed 6 bases and J shed 4 bases, with 18 bases lying between them. Germline CDR1 SGHTA, CDR2 FQGNSA. The length of the CDR3 is 15 residues. The CDR3 DNA sequence: TGTGCCAGCAGGAACTCGGGGGCGGTAGGCACTGAAGCTTTCTTT. This sequence encodes CASRNSGAVGTEAFF.

The chain employs TRBV3-1 (or the pseudogene TRBV3-2) and TRBJ2-2, with TRBD2 as a possible D gene (5 bases). The CDR3 is 14 residues long. Looked up from germline, CDR1 is LGHDT and CDR2 is YNNKEL (reference sequence). With 1 base removed from V and 5 bases from J, the gap between germline ends came to 8 bases. The CDR3 nucleotides are TGTGCCAGCAGCCAAGCGGGATATACCGGGGAGCTGTTTTTT. Translating gives CASSQAGYTGELFF.